The 19 T cell receptor beta chains listed next were all sequenced from one sample in a study of regulatory T cells in long-lasting Graves disease. Investigators prepared the TCR beta libraries by applying iRepertoire HTBI primers and Arm-PCR of CDR3 regions. TCRdb reprocessed the multiplex PCR reads with MiXCR, giving one entry per CDR3 protein. The repertoire includes roughly 400,000 distinct CDR3 sequences, over 14% of them detected once, and approximately 8% sits in the top ten. This sample's time point: newly diagnosed GD, antithyroid drugs for less than 3 months. The TCR library was made from RNA extracted from PBMCs. This sample was shared with a second study, whose subject was T cells in Graves' hyperthyroidism and ophthalmopathy.

The input for sequencing was peripheral blood mononuclear cells (PBMCs), taken at new diagnosis, from a patient treated with antithyroid drugs. These receptor sequences come from a woman in her 40s with Graves disease.

This clonotype occurred many times. The chain employs TRBV27 and TRBJ2-3; D not resolved. CDR1 is MNHEY and CDR2 is SMNVEV in the germline V gene (reference sequence). The CDR3 contains 13 residues. The V end was cut by 3 bases, the J end by 4 bases, with 8 bases between. In DNA, the CDR3 is TGTGCCAGCAGTTTCACCGTCTCAGATACGCAGTATTTT. It translates to CASSFTVSDTQYF.

This clonotype was counted ten times or more. This rearrangement joins TRBV4-1 to TRBJ1-6, with 8 bases aligning to TRBD1. This CDR3 spans 16 amino acids. Per the germline V gene, CDR1 is MGHRA and CDR2 is YSYEKL. V shed 4 bases, J shed 7 bases, and the junction held 9 bases outside the gene matches. The CDR3 region has the DNA TGCGCCAGCAGCCCCCGGGACAGGTCCGGGAATTCACCCCTCCACTTT. Translating it yields CASSPRDRSGNSPLHF.

At least ten counts were recorded for this clonotype. The CDR3 nucleotides read TGTGCCAGCAGTTTACCGGGACAGGGTCGATACGAGCAGTACTTC. The encoded protein is CASSLPGQGRYEQYF. The J gene is TRBJ2-7, the V gene TRBV6-5; TRBD1 agrees at 9 bases. Per the germline V gene, CDR1 is MNHEY and CDR2 is SVGAGI. This CDR3 is built from 15 residues. With V trimmed by 4 bases and J by 4 bases, 8 bases remained unmatched.

The gene calls are TRBV14 and TRBJ2-7; possibly TRBD2 for D (5 bases). This CDR3 region has 13 residues. Germline V gene data show CDR1 as SGHDN and CDR2 as FVKESK. Trimming cost V 3 bases and J 2 bases, with 8 bases left between them. CDR3 region: CASSHPGTYEQYF. The CDR3 DNA reads TGTGCCAGCAGCCACCCCGGGACCTACGAGCAGTACTTC.

This clonotype was seen repeatedly, ten times or more. The rearrangement uses TRBV7-9 and TRBJ2-5, with D possibly being TRBD2 (5 bases). Germline V gene lookup returns CDR1 SEHNR and CDR2 FQNEAQ (reference sequence). The ends were cut back, 4 bases at V and 3 bases at J, with 15 bases in the middle. CDR3 length: 15 amino acids. CDR3 sequence (DNA): TGTGCCAGCAGCTCCTCAGACTACGCCAAAGAGACCCAGTACTTC. Translating it yields CASSSSDYAKETQYF.

This clonotype was counted a few times. This chain joins TRBV13 and TRBJ2-2; tentative D call: TRBD2 (5 bases). The germline V gene has CDR1 PRHDT and CDR2 FYEKMQ (reference sequence). Trimming removed 5 bases at V and 4 bases at J, with 14 bases between. CDR3 size: 15 residues. The CDR3, as DNA: TGTGCCAGCAGCCAGGAGACTACAGCCACCGGGGAGCTGTTTTTT. Residues: CASSQETTATGELFF. The full variable domain, completed using reference TRBV13 and TRBJ2-2, is AAGVIQSPRHLIKEKRETATLKCYPIPRHDTVYWYQQGPGQDPQFLISFYEKMQSDKGSIPDRFSAQQFSDYHSELNMSSLELGDSALYFCASSQETTATGELFFGEGSRLTVL.

The chain combines TRBV4-1 with TRBJ1-2; 8 bases map to TRBD1. CDR1 MGHRA and CDR2 YSYEKL come from the germline V gene. This CDR3 spans 20 amino acids. Trimming at V came to 8 bases and at J to 2 bases, leaving 25 bases not matched to a gene. DNA for the CDR3: TGCGCCAGCGACCAGGGACCCGCGATAGACAGGGGAGGATTGAACTATGGCTACACCTTC. This codes for CASDQGPAIDRGGLNYGYTF.

The chain carries TRBV2 and TRBJ2-1; D gene ambiguous. This CDR3 has 11 residues. V was cut by 3 bases and J by 10 bases, with 7 bases left in between. Germline loops: CDR1 SNHLY, CDR2 FYNNEI. CDR3 sequence (DNA): TGTGCCAGCAGTGATCGAAAGGAGCAGTTCTTC. Translating it yields CASSDRKEQFF.

This clonotype was counted ten times or more. The chain is built from TRBV20-1 and TRBJ2-1; 9 bases line up with TRBD2. Losses at the gene ends were 5 bases for V and 9 bases for J; bases not matched to a gene: 17. The CDR3 has 16 amino acids. Germline loops: CDR1 DFQATT, CDR2 SNEGSKA (reference sequence). DNA for the CDR3: TGCAGTGCTCGCGCTACGAGGGCTAGCGGGATGATTGAGCAGTTCTTC. Amino acid sequence: CSARATRASGMIEQFF.

This clonotype was observed many times. CDR3 bases: TGTGCCAGCAGTCCACAGGGGGCGCGCAACAATGAGCAGTTCTTC. This sequence encodes CASSPQGARNNEQFF. The chain employs TRBV12-3 or TRBV12-4 and TRBJ2-1; 9 positions agree with TRBD1. With V trimmed by 5 bases and J by 5 bases, 7 bases remained unmatched. The CDR3 is 15 amino acids.

The chain combines TRBV11-3 with TRBJ2-1, with 14 positions matching TRBD2. Germline V gives CDR1 SGHNT, CDR2 YENEEA. The junction had 5 bases not matched to a gene; V was cut back by 3 bases and J by 7 bases. This CDR3 is built from 16 residues. CDR3: CASSLGTSGRGNEQFF. Written as DNA, the CDR3 is TGTGCCAGCAGCTTGGGGACTAGCGGGAGAGGTAATGAGCAGTTCTTC.

This clonotype was picked up a small number of times. A much larger clonotype is one base distant, so this may be a read error. This sequence joins TRBV7-2 and TRBJ2-3; D is unresolved. V lost 2 bases to trimming and J lost 2 bases, with 5 bases between them. Germline V gives CDR1 SGHTA, CDR2 FQGNSA. The CDR3 runs 13 residues. CDR3 nucleotide sequence: TGTGCCAGCAGCTTATTGGACACAGATACGCAGTATTTT. This translates into CASSLLDTDTQYF.

The V and J genes are TRBV5-1 and TRBJ2-2; D is unclear. The V gene lost 4 bases and the J gene lost 3 bases, with 16 bases spanning the gap. The CDR3 has 16 amino acids. Germline V gives CDR1 SGHRS, CDR2 YFSETQ. The CDR3 reads CASSRSLDRDTGELFF. The DNA of the CDR3 is TGCGCCAGCAGCCGGAGCCTCGATAGAGACACCGGGGAGCTGTTTTTT.

The rearrangement joins TRBV5-1 to TRBJ2-1; D call uncertain. Trimming removed 0 bases from V and 8 bases from J, with 12 bases in between. CDR1 is SGHRS, CDR2 YFSETQ, per germline. This CDR3 is built from 14 residues. CDR3: CASSLESSSDEQFF. As DNA, the CDR3 is TGCGCCAGCAGCTTGGAGTCTAGTTCGGATGAGCAGTTCTTC.

This clonotype was observed a few times. Without the conserved terminal phenylalanine or tryptophan, this CDR3 likely stems from a read error. The chain joins TRBV20-1 to TRBJ2-1, with 13 bases fitting TRBD2. Germline loops: CDR1 DFQATT, CDR2 SNEGSKA (reference sequence). Trimming took 5 bases from V and 0 from J; bases not matched to a gene: 7. The CDR3 extends over 17 amino acids. DNA for the CDR3: TGCAGTGCTTGGACTAGCGGGAGCACAAGCTCCTACAATGAGCAGTTCTCC. Translating gives CSAWTSGSTSSYNEQFS.

The J gene is TRBJ2-7, the V gene TRBV28, with TRBD2 matching over 8 bases. Germline CDR1 is MDHEN and CDR2 is SYDVKM. CDR3 length equals 14 residues. V trimming: 2 bases; J trimming: 8 bases; junction bases outside the gene matches: 8. The CDR3 DNA is TGTGCCAGCAGTTTAAGAGCGGGAGTTCGTCAGCAGTACTTC. This sequence encodes CASSLRAGVRQQYF.

The sample holds many counts of this clonotype. The V and J genes are TRBV12-3 or TRBV12-4 and TRBJ2-1; D ambiguous. The CDR3 spans 14 residues. V was pared by 3 bases and J by 5 bases, with 11 bases between. CDR3 nucleotides: TGTGCCAGCAGTTTGATAGATCTCGACAATGAGCAGTTCTTC. This sequence encodes CASSLIDLDNEQFF.

This clonotype occurred many times. The CDR3 DNA follows: TGTGCCAGCAGCGTTCCCGGGACAGGATCCTACGAGCAGTACTTC. This codes for CASSVPGTGSYEQYF. The rearrangement links TRBV5-5 to TRBJ2-7; 8 nucleotides match TRBD1. There are 15 residues in the CDR3. In germline, CDR1 is SGHKS, CDR2 YYEKEE (reference sequence). The V segment lost 4 bases and the J segment 1 base; nucleotides outside the gene matches: 7.

This chain links TRBV6-2 or TRBV6-3 with TRBJ1-2, with D unclear. Germline values: CDR1 MNHEY, CDR2 SVGEGT. Trimming left V 2 bases short and J 3 bases short, with 7 bases between. The CDR3 loop spans 13 amino acids. Written as DNA, the CDR3 is TGTGCCAGCAGTTACGGCGCGGACTATGGCTACACCTTC. This encodes CASSYGADYGYTF.